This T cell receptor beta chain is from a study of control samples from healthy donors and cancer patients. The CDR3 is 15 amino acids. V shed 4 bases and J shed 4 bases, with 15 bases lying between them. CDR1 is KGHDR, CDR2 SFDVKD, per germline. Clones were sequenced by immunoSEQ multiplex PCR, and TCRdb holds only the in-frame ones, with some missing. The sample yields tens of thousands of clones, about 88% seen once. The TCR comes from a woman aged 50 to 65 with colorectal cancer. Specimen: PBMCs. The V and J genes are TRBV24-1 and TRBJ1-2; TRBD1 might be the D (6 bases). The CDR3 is CATSESADSPYGYTF. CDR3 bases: TGTGCCACCAGTGAGTCCGCGGACAGCCCCTATGGCTACACCTTC.